Listed below are T cell receptor beta chains from one sample, sequenced in a study of T cells in Graves' hyperthyroidism and ophthalmopathy. MiXCR, run by TCRdb on the multiplex PCR reads, gives a single entry per CDR3 protein. The sample includes hundreds of thousands of distinct CDR3 sequences, more than 20% of them seen just once. Sequencing was carried out using blood. All receptors derive from a woman in her 40s with Graves' ophthalmopathy. Each CDR3 is given without its conserved first and last residue.

TRBV6-5,ASRLDSSSYEQY
TRBV7-2,ASSLAQGSPYEQY
TRBV28,ASSLLAPGELF
TRBV28,ASSDDRVDQPQH
TRBV28,ASSYTFRSGEQY
TRBV10-3,AISPYQGELF
TRBV27,ASSLSGGQVLEQY
TRBV28,ASRSGTANQPQH
TRBV20-1,SARDRERDRVSYNSPLH
TRBV12-3/TRBV12-4,ASRGDRDEQY
TRBV20-1,SARELAGWTQY
TRBV12-3/TRBV12-4,ASSPTGANVLT
TRBV14,ASSQGSGRRETQY
TRBV28,ASSSPTVVGELF
TRBV6-5,ASSYNDTGNTIY
TRBV4-2,ASSLAGGRGNTGELF
TRBV6-1,ASPGTGLWNTEAF
TRBV5-1,ASNDASDSYEQY
TRBV12-3/TRBV12-4,ASSTNRGGETQY
TRBV6-1,ASSQTPGTGGSYEQY
TRBV20-1,SARDTLRIYEQY
TRBV6-5,ASSLTLSGSNQPQH
TRBV6-1,ASSEGGTPGYEQY
TRBV19,ASTQGASNQPQH
TRBV5-6,ASSPVGGTREQY
TRBV7-8,ASSLTPGGGYGYT
TRBV20-1,SARAKDRGREGTEAF
TRBV24-1,ATSDPGGGQPQH
TRBV15,ATSKEGAGELF
TRBV28,ASSPSLDTGELF
TRBV2,ASSVWTDIYEQY
TRBV11-2,ASSPTTSLKETQY
TRBV7-2,ASSLGGAVNTEAF
TRBV20-1,SAPQGSLSYEQY
TRBV6-1,ASSATGGLGQPQH
TRBV5-1,ASSSQGGYEQY
TRBV10-3,AISEKGARGYGYT
TRBV7-3,DSSLAGGQETQY
TRBV28,ASSSRDTGELF
TRBV6-2/TRBV6-3,ASSSRDEAF